This T cell receptor beta chain was obtained from a study of monozygotic twins with inflammatory bowel disease (dated by TCRdb to about 2019). Describing the broader study: In total, roughly 30 monozygotic twin pairs made up the full study: 19 Danish pairs, all IBD-discordant, plus nine German pairs, of which four were IBD-concordant and five were IBD-discordant. The search for disease-associated traits relied mainly on comparing IBD patients with their genetically identical healthy co-twins within discordant pairs. Each individual had, on average, about 151 000 unique TCRalpha sequences and 181 000 unique TCRbeta sequences available for analysis. Overall results and qualifications from the work: Concordant and discordant twins showed no difference in repertoire similarity, possibly because of limited statistical power. Measured by the inverse Simpson index, TCRbeta repertoire diversity was lower in IBD patients than in their healthy co-twins. Because patients were on differing immunosuppressive treatments, the repertoires may have picked up extra background noise and inter-individual variability. No single strong signal or clonotype linked to IBD turned up in the results, so the idea that one exists was not supported. Compared with healthy twins, IBD patients had fewer clonotypes in common with other individuals, a difference most pronounced in patients showing signs of disease activity. Different T cell subtypes could not be distinguished in the analysis.

From its cysteine to its phenylalanine, the CDR3 spans 15 amino acids. No DNA accompanies this entry. CDR1 and CDR2, per the germline V gene, are MDHEN and SYDVKM. The method was 5' RACE. Preparation of each TCR library used approximately 4,000 ng of total RNA. For each sample, cDNA synthesis with SMARTScribe reverse transcriptase was split into eight separate reactions. During cDNA synthesis, unique molecular identifiers containing a 6-nucleotide sample barcode were introduced by template switching. Amplification of TCRalpha and TCRbeta cDNA involved two nested PCRs of approximately 17 and 9 cycles, and each PCR was followed by bead purification. Before amplification, the cDNA was treated with uracil DNA-glycosylase and purified using the QIAquick PCR purification kit. The second PCR added Illumina TruSeq-compatible adapters along with sample-specific barcodes. TapeStation and Qubit were used to check library quality and concentration, and 5 ng of each library was pooled. Sequencing of pooled libraries was carried out on an Illumina HiSeq2500 single-index Rapid Run using 2 x 100 bp reads and custom sequencing primers. For the original study's pipeline: UMI-based consensus assembly with MiGEC version 1.2.6 was used to correct PCR and sequencing errors. V(D)J alignment, clonotype assembly and CDR3 extraction were performed with MiXCR version 2.1.1. To normalise gene usage, clonotype sharing and MAIT/NKT TCR abundance, the analysis used the top 1000, 10 000 and 20 000 clonotypes per sample. Diversity was computed as the inverse Simpson index with the vegan R package after downsampling to 27 000 UMIs. Paired Mann-Whitney U tests were applied to discordant twin pairs, with Benjamini-Hochberg correction for multiple testing. TCRdb reprocessed the reads and lists each CDR3 protein sequence as a single entry, with no DNA. These V and J calls derive from TCRdb rather than the authors' analysis. The table for this sample records roughly 300,000 distinct CDR3 sequences. 5.6% of the sample lies in the top ten.

Notes on this clonotype: There is no known antigen for this receptor.

A roughly 2.5 ml peripheral blood sample was drawn into PAXgene tubes per donor and stored at -80°C. Total RNA was isolated from whole blood with the PAXgene blood miRNA kit on an automated QIAcube, without T cell sorting. Deep TCRalpha and TCRbeta repertoire profiling with unique molecular barcoding was performed on peripheral blood of monozygotic twin pairs concordant or discordant for inflammatory bowel disease. Smoking habits were recorded for all twin pairs, and individuals were classified as current, former or never smokers. The sequence was obtained from a human donor with ulcerative colitis or Crohn's disease, or a healthy co-twin of an affected twin (not recorded which). Rearrangement joined TRBV28 to TRBJ1-6. Sequencing input: blood. The CDR3: CASSPPAVSYSPLHF. This CDR3, with the reference TRBV28 and TRBJ1-6 proteins standing in past its ends, gives the full variable domain DVKVTQSSRYLVKRTGEKVFLECVQDMDHENMFWYRQDPGLGLRLIYFSYDVKMKEKGDIPEGYSVSREKKERFSLILESASTNQTSMYLCASSPPAVSYSPLHFGNGTRLTVT.